A selection of T cell receptor beta chains follows, all from one sample in a study of response to subunit inactivated influenza vaccine. TCRdb independently ran MiXCR on the RT-PCR reads; one entry per CDR3 protein. The data show fewer than 400,000 distinct CDR3 sequences, 21% seen once. Sequencing was performed on PBMCs from blood, taken about 19 months after vaccination. Receptors were obtained from a man in his fifties or sixties who received an inactivated influenza vaccine. Both conserved end residues are part of each CDR3. The order of the fields is V gene, clone size, D gene, J gene, CDR3 protein, CDR3 DNA. The D gene is left open where the match is weak. Some rows have no size entry. The others give once, few or many, or a class for an expanded clone.

>TRBV6-1|.|TRBD1|TRBJ1-1
CASLRDRDTEAFF
TGTGCCAGCCTCCGGGACAGGGACACTGAAGCTTTCTTT
>TRBV28|.|.|TRBJ1-5
CASSSDRNNQPQHF
TGTGCCAGCAGTTCTGACAGGAACAATCAGCCCCAGCATTTT
>TRBV7-2|few|.|TRBJ1-2
CASSRGVVYGYTF
TGTGCCAGCAGCAGGGGTGTCGTCTATGGCTACACCTTC
>TRBV20-1|once|TRBD2|TRBJ2-1
CSARWSGGPYNEQFF
TGCAGTGCTAGGTGGAGCGGGGGCCCCTACAATGAGCAGTTCTTC
>TRBV7-9|.|.|TRBJ1-3
CASSPGTDGNTIYF
TGTGCCAGCAGCCCTGGGACGGATGGAAACACCATATATTTT
>TRBV5-1|few|.|TRBJ2-2
CASSDGTGDYTGELFF
TGCGCCAGCAGCGATGGTACAGGAGACTACACCGGGGAGCTGTTTTTT
>TRBV27|few|.|TRBJ1-2
CASSSGLYYGYTF
TGTGCCAGCAGTTCCGGGCTTTACTATGGCTACACCTTC
>TRBV27|.|.|TRBJ1-5
CASRLDRTFNQPQHF
TGTGCCAGCAGACTGGACAGAACCTTCAATCAGCCCCAGCATTTT
>TRBV20-1|many|.|TRBJ1-5
CSASLGPRNQPQHF
TGCAGTGCTAGTCTGGGCCCAAGGAATCAGCCCCAGCATTTT
>TRBV12-3/TRBV12-4|.|TRBD1|TRBJ1-4
CASSPPRTGDATNEKLFF
TGTGCCAGCAGTCCACCCCGGACAGGGGACGCAACTAATGAAAAACTGTTTTTT
>TRBV12-3/TRBV12-4|few|.|TRBJ1-6
CASTDTYNSPLHF
TGTGCCAGCACGGACACGTATAATTCACCCCTCCACTTT
>TRBV12-3/TRBV12-4|few|TRBD1|TRBJ2-1
CASSPGQAYNEQFF
TGTGCCAGCAGCCCGGGACAGGCGTACAATGAGCAGTTCTTC
>TRBV7-9|.|.|TRBJ2-3
CASSSQMTTDTQYF
TGTGCCAGCAGCTCACAGATGACCACAGATACGCAGTATTTT
>TRBV20-1|once|.|TRBJ2-7
CSARAGAGSYEQYF
TGCAGTGCTAGGGCAGGGGCAGGGTCCTACGAGCAGTACTTC
>TRBV7-2|few|.|TRBJ1-5
CASSLGHYSNQPQHF
TGTGCCAGCAGCTTAGGGCACTATAGCAATCAGCCCCAGCATTTT
>TRBV12-3/TRBV12-4|many|TRBD1|TRBJ1-2
CASSLGQVIYGYTF
TGTGCCAGCAGTTTGGGACAGGTTATCTATGGCTACACCTTC
>TRBV18|.|.|TRBJ1-2
CASSPRTNYGYTF
TGTGCCAGCTCACCAAGGACTAACTATGGCTACACCTTC
>TRBV7-9|many|.|TRBJ2-5
CASSQEGETQYF
TGTGCCAGCAGCCAAGAGGGAGAGACCCAGTACTTC